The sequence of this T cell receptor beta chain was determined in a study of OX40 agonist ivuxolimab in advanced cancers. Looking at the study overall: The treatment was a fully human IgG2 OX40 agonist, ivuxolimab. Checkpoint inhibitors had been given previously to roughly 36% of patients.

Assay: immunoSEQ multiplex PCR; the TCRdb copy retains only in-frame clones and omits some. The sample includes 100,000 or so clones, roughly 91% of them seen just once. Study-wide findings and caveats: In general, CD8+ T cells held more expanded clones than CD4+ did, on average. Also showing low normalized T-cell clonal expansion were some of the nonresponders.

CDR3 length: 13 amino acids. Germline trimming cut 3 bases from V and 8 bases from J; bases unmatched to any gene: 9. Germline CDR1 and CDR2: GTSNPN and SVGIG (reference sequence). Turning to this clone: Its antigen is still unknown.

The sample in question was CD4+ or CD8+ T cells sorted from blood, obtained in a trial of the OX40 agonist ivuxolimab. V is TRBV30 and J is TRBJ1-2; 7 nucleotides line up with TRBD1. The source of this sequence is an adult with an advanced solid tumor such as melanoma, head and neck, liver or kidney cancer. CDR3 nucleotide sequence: TGTGCCTGGAGCCCACAGGGGAGTAGGGGCTACACCTTC. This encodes CAWSPQGSRGYTF.